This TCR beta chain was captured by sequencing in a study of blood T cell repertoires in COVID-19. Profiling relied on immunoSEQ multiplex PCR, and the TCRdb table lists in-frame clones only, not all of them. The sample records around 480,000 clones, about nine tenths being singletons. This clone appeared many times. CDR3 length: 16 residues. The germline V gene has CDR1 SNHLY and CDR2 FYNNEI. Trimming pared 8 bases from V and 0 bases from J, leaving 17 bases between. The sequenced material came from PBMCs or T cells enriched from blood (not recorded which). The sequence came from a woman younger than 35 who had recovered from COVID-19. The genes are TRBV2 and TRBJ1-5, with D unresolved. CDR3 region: CASGDLLGNSNQPQHF. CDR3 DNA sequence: TGTGCCAGCGGCGATCTTTTGGGCAATAGCAATCAGCCCCAGCATTTT. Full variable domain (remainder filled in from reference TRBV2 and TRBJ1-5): EPEVTQTPSHQVTQMGQEVILRCVPISNHLYFYWYRQILGQKVEFLVSFYNNEISEKSEIFDDQFSVERPDGSNFTLKIRSTKLEDSAMYFCASGDLLGNSNQPQHFGDGTRLSIL.